The 2 T cell receptor beta chains below all came from one sample that was sequenced in a study of CD4+ T cells in melanoma. Profiling relied on immunoSEQ multiplex PCR, and the TCRdb table lists in-frame clones only, not all of them. The table shows over 130,000 clones, with around 90% occurring only once. The receptor source for this set is a human donor with melanoma.

The rearrangement links TRBV18 to TRBJ2-5; 7 nucleotides line up with TRBD2. This CDR3 comprises 14 residues. Germline CDR1 and CDR2: KGHSH and LQKENI. The V and J ends lost 2 bases and 5 bases, in that order; junction bases with no gene match: 5. Here the CDR3 DNA reads TGTGCCAGCTCACCAGCTAGCGGCGGTGAGACCCAGTACTTC. This translates into CASSPASGGETQYF.

V gene TRBV7-9 combines with J gene TRBJ1-1, with a tentative D call TRBD1 (6 bases). CDR3 length: 13 amino acids. Germline CDR1 is SEHNR and CDR2 is FQNEAQ (reference sequence). V lost 5 bases and J lost 1, with 8 bases in between. The CDR3 sequence is CASSRGGNTEAFF. The CDR3 bases are TGTGCCAGCAGCCGAGGGGGGAACACTGAAGCTTTCTTT.